The 2 T cell receptor beta chains below come from one sample, sequenced in a study of cytomegalovirus exposure and HLA in healthy donors. This PCR relied on a set of 60 Vbeta primers and 13 Jbeta primers. Only in-frame clones appear in the TCRdb table, and some are missing; sequencing was by immunoSEQ multiplex PCR. Of 75,000 to 90,000 clones in the sample, around 79% were seen once. The sample consisted of PBMCs. Receptor source: a human donor in good health.

The chain uses TRBV6-1 and TRBJ2-7, with 10 bases fitting TRBD2. From germline, CDR1 is MNHNS and CDR2 SASEGT. V gave up 4 bases and J gave up 2 bases; unmatched junction bases: 11. The CDR3 spans 17 residues. As DNA, the CDR3 is TGTGCCAGCAGTGGGCCTTTAGCGGGGGGCCCCACCTACGAGCAGTACTTC. It specifies CASSGPLAGGPTYEQYF.

V and J are TRBV4-3 and TRBJ2-1; 9 nucleotides match TRBD2. The CDR3 totals 16 residues. V shed 0 bases and J 9 bases; nucleotides not matched to a gene: 9. From germline, CDR1 is LGHNA and CDR2 YSLEER. CDR3 sequence: CASSQEVAGGPGEQFF. CDR3 nucleotide sequence: TGCGCCAGCAGCCAAGAGGTGGCGGGGGGGCCAGGTGAGCAGTTCTTC.